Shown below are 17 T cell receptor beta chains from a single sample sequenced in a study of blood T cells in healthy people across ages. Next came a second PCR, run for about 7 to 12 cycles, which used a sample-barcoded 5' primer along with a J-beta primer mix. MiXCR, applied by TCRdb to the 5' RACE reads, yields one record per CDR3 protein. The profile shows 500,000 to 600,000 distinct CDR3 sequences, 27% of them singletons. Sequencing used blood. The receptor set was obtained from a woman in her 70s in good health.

CDR3 in DNA: TGTGCCAGCAGCCAGGGTCGCGGGGGGGCGAATGAGCAGTTCTTC. Amino acids: CASSQGRGGANEQFF. The rearrangement uses TRBV4-2 and TRBJ2-5; TRBD2 matches at 9 bases. The closer fit of TRBJ2-1 to the DNA end suggests the J call may be wrong. The CDR3 extends over 15 amino acids. Germline loops: CDR1 LGHNA, CDR2 YNFKEQ.

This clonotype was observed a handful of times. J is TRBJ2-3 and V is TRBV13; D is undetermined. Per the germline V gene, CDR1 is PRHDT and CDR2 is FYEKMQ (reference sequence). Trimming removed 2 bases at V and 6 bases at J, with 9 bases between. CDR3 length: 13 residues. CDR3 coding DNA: TGTGCCAGCAGCTTAACGGTTGGGGATACGCAGTATTTT. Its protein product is CASSLTVGDTQYF. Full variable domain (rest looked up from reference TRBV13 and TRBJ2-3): AAGVIQSPRHLIKEKRETATLKCYPIPRHDTVYWYQQGPGQDPQFLISFYEKMQSDKGSIPDRFSAQQFSDYHSELNMSSLELGDSALYFCASSLTVGDTQYFGPGTRLTVL.

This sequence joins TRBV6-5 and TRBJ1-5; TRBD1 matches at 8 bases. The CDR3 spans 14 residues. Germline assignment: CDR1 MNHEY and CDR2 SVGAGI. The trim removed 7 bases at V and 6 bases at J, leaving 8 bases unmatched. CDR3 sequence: CASKGQGGSQPQHF. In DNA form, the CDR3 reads TGTGCCAGCAAAGGACAGGGAGGCAGTCAGCCCCAGCATTTT.

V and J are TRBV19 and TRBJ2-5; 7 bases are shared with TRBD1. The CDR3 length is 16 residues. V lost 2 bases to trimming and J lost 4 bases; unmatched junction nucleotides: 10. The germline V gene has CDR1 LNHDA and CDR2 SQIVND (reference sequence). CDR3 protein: CASSIIPGQLRETQYF. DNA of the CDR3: TGTGCCAGTAGTATAATCCCGGGACAGTTAAGAGAGACCCAGTACTTC.

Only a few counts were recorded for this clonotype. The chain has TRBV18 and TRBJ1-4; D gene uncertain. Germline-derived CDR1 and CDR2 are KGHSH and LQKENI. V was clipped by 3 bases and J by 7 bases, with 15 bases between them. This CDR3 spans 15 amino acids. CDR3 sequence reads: CASSPGQGRPEKLFF. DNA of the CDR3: TGTGCCAGCTCACCGGGTCAAGGGCGACCTGAAAAACTGTTTTTT.

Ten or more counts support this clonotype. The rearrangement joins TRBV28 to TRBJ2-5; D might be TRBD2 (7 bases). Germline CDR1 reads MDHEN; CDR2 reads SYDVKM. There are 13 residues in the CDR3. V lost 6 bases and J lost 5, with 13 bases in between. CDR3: CASREGGQETQYF. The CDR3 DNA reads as TGTGCCAGCAGGGAGGGGGGGCAGGAGACCCAGTACTTC.

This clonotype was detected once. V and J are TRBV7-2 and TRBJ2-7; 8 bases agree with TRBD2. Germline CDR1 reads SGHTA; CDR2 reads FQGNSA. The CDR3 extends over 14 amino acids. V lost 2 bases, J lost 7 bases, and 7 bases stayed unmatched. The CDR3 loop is CASSLRAGAEEQYF. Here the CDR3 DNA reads TGTGCCAGCAGCTTAAGAGCGGGAGCCGAAGAGCAGTACTTC.

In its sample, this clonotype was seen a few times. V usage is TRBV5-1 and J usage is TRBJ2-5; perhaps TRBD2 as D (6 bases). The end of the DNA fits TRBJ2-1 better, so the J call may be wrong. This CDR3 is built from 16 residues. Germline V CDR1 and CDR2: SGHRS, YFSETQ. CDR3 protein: CASSLDPGLSGNEQFF. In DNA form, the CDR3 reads TGCGCCAGCAGCTTGGACCCCGGACTATCGGGTAATGAGCAGTTCTTC.

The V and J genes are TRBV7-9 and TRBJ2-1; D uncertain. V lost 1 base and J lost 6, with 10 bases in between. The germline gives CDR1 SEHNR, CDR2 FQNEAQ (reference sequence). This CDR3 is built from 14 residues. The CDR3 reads CASSLEAESNEQFF. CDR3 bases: TGTGCCAGCAGCTTAGAGGCAGAATCCAATGAGCAGTTCTTC.

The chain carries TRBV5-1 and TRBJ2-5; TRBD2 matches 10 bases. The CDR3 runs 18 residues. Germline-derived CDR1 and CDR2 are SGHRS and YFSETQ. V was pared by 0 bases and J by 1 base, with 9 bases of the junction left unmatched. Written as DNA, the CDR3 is TGCGCCAGCAGCTTGGGGGTTAGCGGGGGGCCTCGCCAAGAGACCCAGTACTTC. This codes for CASSLGVSGGPRQETQYF.

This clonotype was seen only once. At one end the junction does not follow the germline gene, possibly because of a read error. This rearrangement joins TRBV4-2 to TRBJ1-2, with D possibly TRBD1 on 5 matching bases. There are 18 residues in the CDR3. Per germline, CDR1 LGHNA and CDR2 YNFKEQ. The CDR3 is CASSQDWTSGGGNYGHTF. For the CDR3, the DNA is TGTGCCAGCAGCCAAGATTGGACATCGGGGGGTGGCAACTATGGCCACACCTTC.

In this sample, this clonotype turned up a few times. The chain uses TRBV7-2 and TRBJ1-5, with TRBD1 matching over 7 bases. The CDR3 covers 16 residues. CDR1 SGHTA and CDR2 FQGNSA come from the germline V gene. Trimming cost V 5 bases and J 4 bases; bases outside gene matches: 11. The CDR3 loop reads CASSRGGTAINQPQHF. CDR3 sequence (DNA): TGTGCCAGCAGCCGGGGAGGGACAGCTATTAATCAGCCCCAGCATTTT.

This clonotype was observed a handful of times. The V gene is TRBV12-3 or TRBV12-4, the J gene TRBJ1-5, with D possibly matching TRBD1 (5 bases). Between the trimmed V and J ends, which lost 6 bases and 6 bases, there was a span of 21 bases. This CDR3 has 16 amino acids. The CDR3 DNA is TGTGCCAGCAGGGGGAGCCGGGACGGAGTTGGTCAGCCCCAGCATTTT. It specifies CASRGSRDGVGQPQHF.

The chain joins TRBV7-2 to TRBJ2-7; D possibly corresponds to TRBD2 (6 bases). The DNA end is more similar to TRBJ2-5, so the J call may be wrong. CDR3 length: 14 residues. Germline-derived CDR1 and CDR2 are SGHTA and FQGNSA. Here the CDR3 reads CASSLIRESETQYF. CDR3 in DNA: TGTGCCAGCAGCTTAATCCGGGAGAGCGAGACCCAGTACTTC.

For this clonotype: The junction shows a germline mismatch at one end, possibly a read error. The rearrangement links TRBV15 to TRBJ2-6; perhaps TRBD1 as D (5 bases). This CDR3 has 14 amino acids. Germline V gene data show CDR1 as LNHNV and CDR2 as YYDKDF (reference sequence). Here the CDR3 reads CATSTRSGANVLAF. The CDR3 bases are TGTGCCACCAGCACTCGCTCTGGGGCCAACGTCCTGGCTTTC.

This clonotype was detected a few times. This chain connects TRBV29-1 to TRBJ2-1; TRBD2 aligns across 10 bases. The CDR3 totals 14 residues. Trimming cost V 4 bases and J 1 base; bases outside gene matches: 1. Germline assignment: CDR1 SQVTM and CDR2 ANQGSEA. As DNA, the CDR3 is TGCAGCGTTGGGACTAGCGGATCCTACAATGAGCAGTTCTTC. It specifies CSVGTSGSYNEQFF.

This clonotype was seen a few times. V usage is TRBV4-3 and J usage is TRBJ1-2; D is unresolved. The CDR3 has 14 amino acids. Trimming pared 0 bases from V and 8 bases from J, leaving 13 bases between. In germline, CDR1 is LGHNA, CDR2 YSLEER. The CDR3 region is CASSQEPHLDGYTF. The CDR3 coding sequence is TGCGCCAGCAGCCAAGAACCCCACCTTGACGGCTACACCTTC.